The 11 T cell receptor beta chains listed next were all sequenced from one sample in a study of T cell responses to AZD1222 COVID-19 vaccine. Sequencing was performed with immunoSEQ multiplex PCR; in TCRdb, only in-frame clones are kept and a portion is missing. The top ten clones hold less than 2% of a sample with 110,000 to 150,000 clones, 92% of them seen once. This material consisted of peripheral blood, taken on day 0 of AZD1222 vaccination. The receptors were sampled from an adult in good health.

The V call is TRBV9, the J call TRBJ1-2, with D perhaps matching TRBD1 (5 bases). CDR3 length: 17 residues. The germline V gene has CDR1 SGDLS and CDR2 YYNGEE. Trimming removed 6 bases at V and 0 bases at J, with 21 bases between. CDR3 nucleotide sequence: TGTGCCAGCACGAAGAGGGACTTCATAGGGCCTAACTATGGCTACACCTTC. Amino acid sequence: CASTKRDFIGPNYGYTF.

This clone was observed once. The gene calls are TRBV5-1 and TRBJ2-5, with TRBD2 identical over 9 bases. The CDR3 is 14 residues long. Germline-derived CDR1 and CDR2 are SGHRS and YFSETQ. Losses at the gene ends were 2 bases for V and 5 bases for J; bases not matched to a gene: 4. CDR3 protein: CASSFERGAETQYF. The CDR3, as DNA: TGCGCCAGCAGCTTCGAGCGGGGGGCGGAGACCCAGTACTTC.

This chain connects TRBV18 to TRBJ1-4, with 8 bases lining up with TRBD1. V shed 3 bases and J 2 bases; nucleotides not matched to a gene: 8. The CDR3 consists of 17 residues. Germline CDR1 and CDR2: KGHSH and LQKENI. Written as DNA, the CDR3 is TGTGCCAGCTCACCCGCGACAGGGGTTGGGACTAATGAAAAACTGTTTTTT. Its protein is CASSPATGVGTNEKLFF. Filled out from reference TRBV18 and TRBJ1-4, the complete variable domain reads NAGVMQNPRHLVRRRGQEARLRCSPMKGHSHVYWYRQLPEEGLKFMVYLQKENIIDESGMPKERFSAEFPKEGPSILRIQQVVRGDSAAYFCASSPATGVGTNEKLFFGSGTQLSVL.

J is TRBJ1-1 and V is TRBV7-9, with no clear D. Looked up from germline, CDR1 is SEHNR and CDR2 is FQNEAQ (reference sequence). Between the trimmed V and J ends, which lost 4 bases and 1 base, there was a span of 13 bases. The CDR3 runs to 15 residues. The CDR3 sequence is CASSSLEARNTEAFF. In DNA, the CDR3 is TGTGCCAGCAGCTCCCTAGAGGCCCGGAACACTGAAGCTTTCTTT.

The V call is TRBV7-8, the J call TRBJ2-1; 8 nucleotides line up with TRBD2. Losses at the gene ends were 2 bases for V and 1 base for J; bases not matched to a gene: 10. The CDR3 contains 18 residues. Germline V gene sequence: CDR1 SGHVS, CDR2 FQNEAQ. The CDR3 coding sequence is TGTGCCAGCAGCTTATCACTAGCGGTTCCCGCTTCCTACAATGAGCAGTTCTTC. Its protein is CASSLSLAVPASYNEQFF.

The J gene is TRBJ1-5, the V gene TRBV5-1; TRBD1 agrees at 9 bases. V was clipped by 4 bases and J by 9 bases; unmatched bases: 8. Germline V lookup: CDR1 SGHRS, CDR2 YFSETQ. CDR3 size: 14 residues. The CDR3 is CASSTGQGGWPQHF. In DNA form, the CDR3 reads TGCGCCAGCAGCACGGGACAGGGAGGTTGGCCCCAGCATTTT.

The chain couples TRBV14 to TRBJ1-2, with D unresolved. The CDR3 is 13 residues long. Per the germline V gene, CDR1 is SGHDN and CDR2 is FVKESK. Trimming took 0 bases from V and 4 from J, leaving 6 bases between them. The CDR3 loop reads CASSQDRLYGYTF. The CDR3 DNA reads as TGTGCCAGCAGCCAAGACCGCCTCTATGGCTACACCTTC.

The V call is TRBV7-9, the J call TRBJ2-7; TRBD1 matches at 8 bases. Germline V gene lookup returns CDR1 SEHNR and CDR2 FQNEAQ (reference sequence). V dropped 5 bases and J dropped 0; count of bases not matched to a gene: 15. CDR3 size: 18 residues. The CDR3 DNA reads TGTGCCAGCAGCCAACTCTCTAATCAGGGGGCGTACTCCTACGAGCAGTACTTC. Amino acids: CASSQLSNQGAYSYEQYF.

The chain uses TRBV7-2 and TRBJ1-1; a possible D gene is TRBD1 (5 bases). The germline V gene encodes CDR1 SGHTA and CDR2 FQGNSA. The CDR3 length is 15 residues. The V gene lost 5 bases and the J gene lost 0 bases, with 13 bases spanning the gap. In DNA form, the CDR3 reads TGTGCCAGCAGCGTCGACAGACTAATGAACACTGAAGCTTTCTTT. Translation gives CASSVDRLMNTEAFF.

The V and J genes are TRBV4-1 and TRBJ1-4; possibly TRBD1 for D (5 bases). The V gene's germline CDR1 is MGHRA and CDR2 YSYEKL. Trimming stripped 0 bases from V and 4 bases from J, with 9 bases between. The CDR3 extends over 15 amino acids. Written as DNA, the CDR3 is TGCGCCAGCAGCCAAGATTGGGGGGTTAATGAAAAACTGTTTTTT. It codes for CASSQDWGVNEKLFF.

V gene TRBV10-2 combines with J gene TRBJ2-1; 12 bases fit TRBD2. CDR3 length: 15 amino acids. Germline-derived CDR1 and CDR2 are WSHSY and SAAADI. V was pared by 6 bases and J by 4 bases, with 4 bases of the junction left unmatched. CDR3 in DNA: TGCGCCAGCAGCGCGACTAGCGGGGGATACAATGAGCAGTTCTTC. Protein: CASSATSGGYNEQFF.